A selection of T cell receptor beta chains follows, all from one sample in a study of neoadjuvant nivolumab and ipilimumab in lung cancer. Assay used: immunoSEQ multiplex PCR; TCRdb lists only in-frame clones, some missing. This sample has 7,000 to 8,500 clones, with about nine tenths found just once. The sequences come from tumor tissue, collected after neoadjuvant nivolumab, alone or with ipilimumab, at or shortly before surgery. The receptors derive from an adult with non-small cell lung cancer. Some clones in this sample may be carry-over from other donors' samples. Each CDR3 is given with its conserved first and last residue. The D gene is left open where the match is weak. Only part of the rows carry a size: once, few, many, or a class if the clone is expanded.

.,TRBJ2-1,.,TRBV15,CATSRTRNNEQFF,TGTGCCACCAGCAGAACGCGGAACAATGAGCAGTTCTTC
TRBD2,TRBJ2-1,.,TRBV10-2,CASRAGTSGRDEQFF,TGCGCCAGCCGAGCCGGGACTAGCGGGAGGGATGAGCAGTTCTTC
TRBD1,TRBJ1-4,.,TRBV7-6,CASSVAGTATNEKLFF,TGTGCCAGCAGCGTAGCCGGGACAGCTACTAATGAAAAACTGTTTTTT
.,TRBJ2-2,once,TRBV5-1,CASSLVTDGELFF,TGCGCCAGCAGCTTGGTAACGGACGGGGAGCTGTTTTTT
.,TRBJ2-2,few,TRBV10-3,CAISEVTGELFF,TGTGCCATCAGTGAAGTCACCGGGGAGCTGTTTTTT
TRBD2,TRBJ2-1,few,TRBV2,CASSEARGGDQNEQFF,TGTGCCAGCAGTGAAGCGCGGGGGGGCGATCAAAATGAGCAGTTCTTC
TRBD2,TRBJ2-1,.,TRBV18,CASSLTSGIHNEQFF,TGTGCCAGCTCACTGACTAGCGGGATCCACAATGAGCAGTTCTTC
TRBD2,TRBJ2-7,.,TRBV4-1,CASSQEGLAGVPYEQYF,TGCGCCAGCAGCCAAGAGGGGCTAGCGGGAGTACCCTACGAGCAGTACTTC
.,TRBJ2-3,.,TRBV20-1,CSARVKGGEYF,TGCAGTGCTAGAGTGAAGGGGGGCGAGTATTTT
TRBD1,TRBJ2-7,few,TRBV7-2,CASSFPGQNREQYF,TGTGCCAGCAGCTTCCCGGGACAGAACCGGGAGCAGTACTTC
.,TRBJ1-1,.,TRBV7-2,CASSSGGSEAFF,TGTGCCAGCAGCTCAGGCGGGTCTGAAGCTTTCTTT
TRBD2,TRBJ2-3,few,TRBV6-6,CASRTSGIGTDTQYF,TGTGCCAGCAGGACCAGCGGGATCGGCACAGATACGCAGTATTTT
TRBD1,TRBJ1-2,.,TRBV6-6,CASGDRAGGGYTF,TGTGCCAGCGGCGACAGGGCCGGTGGTGGCTACACCTTC
.,TRBJ2-1,.,TRBV7-2,CAVRVDNEQFF,TGTGCAGTTAGGGTCGACAATGAGCAGTTCTTC
.,TRBJ2-1,.,TRBV28,CASSLGLLPRDEQFF,TGTGCCAGCAGTTTGGGACTTCTACCTAGGGATGAGCAGTTCTTC
TRBD2,TRBJ2-1,.,TRBV7-3,CASAEVPGRAKQFF,TGTGCCAGCGCCGAAGTCCCCGGGAGGGCCAAGCAGTTCTTC
.,TRBJ2-3,.,TRBV9,CASSYSLADTQYF,TGTGCCAGCAGCTATAGCCTGGCAGATACGCAGTATTTT
.,TRBJ1-3,once,TRBV6-1,CASSELPGSSGNTIYF,TGTGCCAGCAGTGAGCTACCGGGTAGCTCTGGAAACACCATATATTTT
.,TRBJ2-2,once,TRBV7-9,CASSTGTANTGELFF,TGTGCCAGCAGCACCGGGACCGCGAACACCGGGGAGCTGTTTTTT
.,TRBJ2-7,.,TRBV7-9,CASSLVGGAQYF,TGTGCCAGCAGCTTAGTAGGAGGGGCCCAGTACTTC
.,TRBJ1-2,.,TRBV5-1,CASSFSSGGHNGYTF,TGCGCCAGCAGCTTCTCATCCGGGGGGCACAATGGCTACACCTTC
TRBD1,TRBJ1-2,.,TRBV7-9,CASSFLPGTGNHGYTF,TGTGCCAGCAGCTTCCTTCCCGGGACAGGGAATCATGGCTACACCTTC
.,TRBJ2-7,.,TRBV5-1,CASSLGAWGSYEQYF,TGCGCCAGCAGCTTGGGGGCCTGGGGGTCCTACGAGCAGTACTTC
.,TRBJ2-7,.,TRBV6-1,CASGIEGGGPYEQYF,TGTGCCAGCGGAATAGAAGGGGGAGGACCCTACGAGCAGTACTTC
.,TRBJ1-1,.,TRBV6-5,CASSSNYKAEAFF,TGTGCCAGCAGTTCAAACTACAAGGCTGAAGCTTTCTTT
TRBD2,TRBJ2-1,.,TRBV5-1,CASSLGASGLYNEQFF,TGCGCCAGCAGCTTGGGGGCTAGCGGTCTCTACAATGAGCAGTTCTTC
TRBD1,TRBJ1-1,.,TRBV18,CASSPGQESTEAFF,TGTGCCAGCTCACCCGGACAGGAGAGCACTGAAGCTTTCTTT
.,TRBJ1-5,.,TRBV2,CASSGRGYDQPQHF,TGTGCCAGCAGTGGCAGGGGTTATGATCAGCCCCAGCATTTT
.,TRBJ1-2,.,TRBV7-3,CASSLDGRVGGYTF,TGTGCCAGCAGCTTAGACGGCAGGGTGGGAGGCTACACCTTC
.,TRBJ1-2,once,TRBV6-1,CASSDNSYGYTF,TGTGCCAGCAGTGACAACAGCTATGGCTACACCTTC
TRBD2,TRBJ2-1,once,TRBV9,CASSVVGLAGGQSSYNEQFF,TGTGCCAGCAGCGTAGTTGGGCTAGCGGGAGGCCAAAGCTCCTACAATGAGCAGTTCTTC
.,TRBJ1-1,.,TRBV7-9,CASSLLGTMNTEAFF,TGTGCCAGCAGCTTACTCGGGACCATGAACACTGAAGCTTTCTTT
.,TRBJ1-4,.,TRBV7-8,CASSRGRDTNEKLFF,TGTGCCAGCAGTAGGGGACGGGACACTAATGAAAAACTGTTTTTT
.,TRBJ1-1,.,TRBV30,CAWTNRGGTEAFF,TGTGCCTGGACCAATAGGGGGGGGACTGAAGCTTTCTTT
TRBD1,TRBJ1-4,.,TRBV19,CASSKRGQGAREKLFF,TGTGCCAGTAGTAAGAGGGGACAGGGGGCGCGTGAAAAACTGTTTTTT
.,TRBJ1-2,.,TRBV5-1,CASSLAAGTNYGYTF,TGCGCCAGCAGCTTGGCCGCCGGAACCAACTATGGCTACACCTTC
.,TRBJ2-7,.,TRBV11-2,CASSLDKGDTYEQYF,TGTGCCAGCAGCTTAGATAAAGGAGATACCTACGAGCAGTACTTC
TRBD2,TRBJ2-1,.,TRBV5-1,CASAVAGAYNEQFF,TGCGCCAGCGCTGTAGCGGGAGCCTACAATGAGCAGTTCTTC
.,TRBJ2-7,.,TRBV5-5,CASSGTGRDEQYF,TGTGCCAGCAGCGGAACGGGTCGCGACGAGCAGTACTTC
.,TRBJ2-3,.,TRBV10-3,CAISGGGDTQYF,TGTGCCATCAGTGGTGGAGGGGATACGCAGTATTTT
.,TRBJ1-1,.,TRBV2,CASDRKTEAFF,TGTGCCAGCGACAGGAAAACTGAAGCTTTCTTT
TRBD1,TRBJ2-5,once,TRBV28,CASTTKRGLHETQYF,TGTGCCAGCACCACAAAGAGGGGGCTCCATGAGACCCAGTACTTC
TRBD2,TRBJ2-1,once,TRBV11-2,CASSFQLAGGELEQFF,TGTGCCAGCAGCTTTCAGCTAGCGGGAGGAGAGTTAGAGCAGTTCTTC
TRBD1,TRBJ2-7,.,TRBV30,CALSGGQGLLYEQYF,TGTGCACTTTCGGGGGGACAGGGACTTCTCTACGAGCAGTACTTC
.,TRBJ1-5,.,TRBV11-2,CASSWTDNQPQHF,TGTGCCAGCAGCTGGACAGACAATCAGCCCCAGCATTTT
.,TRBJ2-5,.,TRBV29-1,CSVEEGGETQYF,TGCAGCGTTGAAGAGGGTGGAGAGACCCAGTACTTC
.,TRBJ2-7,.,TRBV5-4,CASSLGYEGNEQYF,TGTGCCAGCAGCTTGGGGTACGAGGGGAACGAGCAGTACTTC
TRBD2,TRBJ2-7,.,TRBV6-1,CASSGEGPTYEQYF,TGTGCCAGCAGTGGGGAGGGCCCAACCTACGAGCAGTACTTC
.,TRBJ1-4,.,TRBV5-1,CASSQRGIAKNEKLFF,TGCGCCAGCAGCCAGCGGGGGATCGCGAAAAATGAAAAACTGTTTTTT
.,TRBJ2-7,.,TRBV19,CASSKAGPSYEQYF,TGTGCCAGTAGTAAGGCGGGACCTTCCTACGAGCAGTACTTC
.,TRBJ1-2,.,TRBV4-3,CASSQGGQTNYGYTF,TGCGCCAGCAGCCAAGGGGGACAAACTAACTATGGCTACACCTTC
TRBD1,TRBJ2-3,.,TRBV9,CASSADRGTQYF,TGTGCCAGCAGCGCAGACAGGGGGACGCAGTATTTT
.,TRBJ2-7,.,TRBV6-5,CASSYSRVYEQYF,TGTGCCAGCAGTTACTCGAGGGTCTACGAGCAGTACTTC
.,TRBJ2-7,.,TRBV6-5,CASSYNRYEQYF,TGTGCCAGCAGTTACAACCGCTACGAGCAGTACTTC
TRBD2,TRBJ2-2,.,TRBV6-6,CASSYGLAGDLFF,TGTGCCAGCAGTTACGGGCTAGCGGGAGACCTGTTTTTT
TRBD2,TRBJ2-3,.,TRBV7-9,CASSLSGISTDTQYF,TGTGCCAGCAGTTTAAGCGGGATCAGCACAGATACGCAGTATTTT
.,TRBJ2-3,.,TRBV11-2,CASSLGTGDTQYF,TGTGCCAGCAGCTTAGGAACCGGAGATACGCAGTATTTT
.,TRBJ2-3,.,TRBV5-1,CASSSRESGTDTQYF,TGCGCCAGCAGTTCCCGGGAGTCTGGTACAGATACGCAGTATTTT
.,TRBJ2-1,.,TRBV4-3,CASSPNPFSDNEQFF,TGCGCCAGCAGCCCAAACCCTTTTTCCGACAATGAGCAGTTCTTC
.,TRBJ1-4,.,TRBV7-9,CASSFRGIDEKLFF,TGTGCCAGCAGCTTTCGAGGGATCGACGAAAAACTGTTTTTT